The 25 T cell receptor beta chains below come from one sample, sequenced in a study of shared T cell receptors in the human thymus. Sequencing was performed with immunoSEQ multiplex PCR; in TCRdb, only in-frame clones are kept and a portion is missing. The sample includes 640,000 or so clones, over 75% of them seen just once. The sample was also linked to a second study, of human thymus T cells.

Material: thymocytes. The receptor set was obtained from a boy younger than two with a congenital heart defect.

In nucleotides, the CDR3 is TGTGCCAGCAGCCCCGCGGACAGGGTTTCAGATACGCAGTATTTT. Residues: CASSPADRVSDTQYF. The chain combines TRBV28 with TRBJ2-3, with 8 bases fitting TRBD1. The CDR3 spans 15 residues. The germline gives CDR1 MDHEN, CDR2 SYDVKM. The V and J ends lost 6 bases and 4 bases, in that order; junction bases with no gene match: 9.

CDR3 in DNA: TGTGCCAGCAGCCCAACTATTCGCTGGACAGTGAACACTGAAGCTTTCTTT. This encodes CASSPTIRWTVNTEAFF. The chain uses TRBV5-8 and TRBJ1-1, with a possible D match to TRBD1 (6 bases). CDR3 length: 17 residues. V lost 4 bases, J lost 0 bases, and 19 bases lay in between. The germline gives CDR1 SGHTS, CDR2 YDEGEE.

The chain employs TRBV27 and TRBJ2-7; D perhaps matches TRBD2 (6 bases). V lost 6 bases and J 2 bases, leaving 14 bases between the germline ends. This CDR3 comprises 14 residues. Germline values: CDR1 MNHEY, CDR2 SMNVEV (reference sequence). CDR3 amino acids: CASSKAGRPYEQYF. DNA of the CDR3: TGTGCCAGCAGCAAGGCAGGGAGGCCCTACGAGCAGTACTTC.

The chain recombines TRBV2 with TRBJ2-4; no reliable D call. Germline CDR1 is SNHLY and CDR2 is FYNNEI. Trimming shortened V by 7 bases and J by 3 bases, and 10 bases separated the two germline ends. There are 13 residues in the CDR3. CDR3: CASTTVNKNIQYF. In DNA, the CDR3 is TGTGCCAGCACAACAGTGAACAAAAACATTCAGTACTTC.

The CDR3 loop reads CAWSAPGYSYEQYF. CDR3 DNA: TGTGCCTGGAGTGCTCCGGGGTACTCCTACGAGCAGTACTTC. V is TRBV30 and J is TRBJ2-7; weak D call: TRBD2 (5 bases). CDR3 length equals 14 residues. V was cut by 1 base and J by 0 bases, with 10 bases left in between. The germline CDR1 and CDR2 sequences are GTSNPN and SVGIG (reference sequence).

The chain recombines TRBV28 with TRBJ2-7; TRBD2 matches 9 bases. This CDR3 is built from 14 residues. Germline V gene data show CDR1 as MDHEN and CDR2 as SYDVKM. Unmatched junction bases numbered 7, after V lost 4 bases and J lost 6 bases. The CDR3 nucleotides read TGTGCCAGCAGTTGGGTAGCGGGAGAGGGCGAGCAGTACTTC. As protein: CASSWVAGEGEQYF.

In its sample, this clone was seen once. The rearrangement uses TRBV5-4 and TRBJ2-7; no definite D call. CDR3 size: 13 residues. V lost 0 bases, J lost 4 bases, and 8 bases lay in between. Germline loops: CDR1 SGHNT, CDR2 YYREEE (reference sequence). The CDR3 sequence is CASSLGSEYEQYF. CDR3 in DNA: TGTGCCAGCAGCTTGGGCAGCGAGTACGAGCAGTACTTC.

V and J are TRBV27 and TRBJ1-4; D may be TRBD1 (6 bases). CDR1 is MNHEY and CDR2 is SMNVEV in the germline V gene (reference sequence). The CDR3 covers 14 residues. Trimming took 4 bases from V and 5 from J, leaving 11 bases between them. The chain's CDR3 is CASSYTGTNEKLFF. Written as DNA, the CDR3 is TGTGCCAGCAGTTATACAGGGACGAATGAAAAACTGTTTTTT.

The count of this clone is one. This chain connects TRBV15 to TRBJ1-4, with 7 bases aligning to TRBD1. The V and J ends lost 2 bases and 6 bases, in that order; junction bases with no gene match: 9. CDR1 and CDR2 (germline): LNHNV, YYDKDF (reference sequence). This CDR3 comprises 16 residues. The CDR3 reads CATSRQQGRRYEKLFF. The CDR3 nucleotides are TGTGCCACCAGCAGACAACAGGGGCGGAGGTATGAAAAACTGTTTTTT.

The chain has TRBV19 and TRBJ1-5; TRBD1 is a possible D gene (6 bases). V was pared by 2 bases and J by 0 bases, with 8 bases between. Germline-derived CDR1 and CDR2 are LNHDA and SQIVND (reference sequence). There are 15 residues in the CDR3. Here the CDR3 DNA reads TGTGCCAGTAGTATAAGGACAGATAGCAATCAGCCCCAGCATTTT. It specifies CASSIRTDSNQPQHF.

This clone was found a few times. This sequence joins TRBV7-8 and TRBJ2-3, with 7 positions matching TRBD2. Germline-derived CDR1 and CDR2 are SGHVS and FQNEAQ. V lost 1 base, J lost 2 bases, and 6 bases stayed unmatched. The CDR3 is 16 amino acids. CDR3: CASSLVASGPTDTQYF. As DNA, the CDR3 is TGTGCCAGCAGCTTAGTGGCTAGCGGCCCCACAGATACGCAGTATTTT.

This chain joins TRBV4-3 and TRBJ2-3; 8 nucleotides line up with TRBD1. Germline CDR1 LGHNA, CDR2 YSLEER. After removal of 1 base from V and 1 base from J, the junction contained 4 bases not matched to a gene. This CDR3 contains 16 residues. DNA for the CDR3: TGCGCCAGCAGCCAAGCCACAGGGGGACGCACAGATACGCAGTATTTT. Residues: CASSQATGGRTDTQYF.

The gene calls are TRBV27 and TRBJ2-3; a weak D match, TRBD1 (7 bases). Germline CDR1 MNHEY, CDR2 SMNVEV (reference sequence). V was clipped by 5 bases and J by 6 bases, with 18 bases between them. This CDR3 has 15 amino acids. CDR3 amino acids: CASSQPQGRIDTQYF. DNA of the CDR3: TGTGCCAGCAGTCAACCACAGGGGAGGATCGATACGCAGTATTTT.

This clone was seen more than once but under ten times. J is TRBJ1-1 and V is TRBV19, with TRBD1 matching over 10 bases. The CDR3 has 15 residues. The V and J ends lost 5 bases and 5 bases, in that order; junction bases with no gene match: 8. The germline CDR1 and CDR2 sequences are LNHDA and SQIVND (reference sequence). The chain's CDR3 is CASSRADRGVTEAFF. As DNA, the CDR3 is TGTGCCAGTAGTCGAGCGGACAGGGGGGTGACTGAAGCTTTCTTT.

This chain joins TRBV6-5 and TRBJ2-1; 10 positions agree with TRBD2. The CDR3 totals 14 residues. Germline assignment: CDR1 MNHEY and CDR2 SVGAGI. With V trimmed by 1 base and J by 10 bases, 4 bases remained unmatched. This CDR3 is CASSYLVGLAEQFF. The DNA of the CDR3 is TGTGCCAGCAGTTACTTAGTGGGACTAGCGGAGCAGTTCTTC.

The chain couples TRBV20-1 to TRBJ1-5; D call uncertain. Germline V lookup: CDR1 DFQATT, CDR2 SNEGSKA (reference sequence). V dropped 5 bases and J dropped 4 bases, with 6 bases sitting between them. This CDR3 has 11 amino acids. Here the CDR3 reads CSARENQPQHF. CDR3 DNA: TGCAGTGCTCGGGAAAATCAGCCCCAGCATTTT.

The chain links TRBV6-5 to TRBJ2-2; maybe TRBD1 (6 bases). This CDR3 spans 16 amino acids. Trimming took 0 bases from V and 4 from J, leaving 12 bases between them. Germline values: CDR1 MNHEY, CDR2 SVGAGI. The CDR3 is CASSYSTGSITGELFF. CDR3 in DNA: TGTGCCAGCAGTTACTCGACAGGAAGTATCACCGGGGAGCTGTTTTTT.

Details on this clone: Other DNA sequences of this sample code for an identical CDR3. CDR3 sequence: CASSVEPSYGYTF. DNA of the CDR3: TGTGCCAGCAGCGTAGAACCGAGCTATGGCTACACCTTC. V is TRBV9 and J is TRBJ1-2; no firm D call. The CDR3 runs to 13 residues. V lost 0 bases to trimming and J lost 4 bases, with 7 bases between them. The germline CDR1 and CDR2 sequences are SGDLS and YYNGEE.

The CDR3: CAWSVGDTGRGNTEAFF. CDR3 coding DNA: TGTGCCTGGAGTGTTGGGGACACCGGGCGTGGGAACACTGAAGCTTTCTTT. J is TRBJ1-1 and V is TRBV30; possible D gene TRBD1, 6 bases. Germline V lookup: CDR1 GTSNPN, CDR2 SVGIG (reference sequence). The CDR3 extends over 17 amino acids. The ends were cut back, 0 bases at V and 1 base at J, with 18 bases in the middle. Full variable domain (remainder filled in from reference TRBV30 and TRBJ1-1): SQTIHQWPATLVQPVGSPLSLECTVEGTSNPNLYWYRQAAGRGLQLLFYSVGIGQISSEVPQNLSASRPQDRQFILSSKKLLLSDSGFYLCAWSVGDTGRGNTEAFFGQGTRLTVV.

The chain couples TRBV5-1 to TRBJ1-1; 7 bases agree with TRBD1. Germline CDR1 SGHRS, CDR2 YFSETQ. CDR3 size: 15 residues. The V gene end was trimmed by 4 bases and the J gene end by 5 bases; junction bases not matched to a gene: 11. In DNA form, the CDR3 reads TGCGCCAGCAGCCAAGTTACAGGGGAGAGGACTGAAGCTTTCTTT. It specifies CASSQVTGERTEAFF.

The J gene is TRBJ2-6, the V gene TRBV6-5; 7 bases are shared with TRBD1. The J segment lost 1 base and the V segment lost 6 bases, leaving 3 bases of the junction unmatched. Per germline, CDR1 MNHEY and CDR2 SVGAGI. The CDR3 contains 15 residues. CDR3 region: CASRLRGSGANVLTF. CDR3 bases: TGTGCCAGCAGACTCAGGGGGTCTGGGGCCAACGTCCTGACTTTC.

The rearrangement uses TRBV5-6 and TRBJ2-7; D may be TRBD2 (6 bases). The germline V and J ends were trimmed by 4 bases and 6 bases, with 14 bases remaining between them. The CDR3 extends over 13 amino acids. CDR1 and CDR2 from the germline V gene are SGHDT and YYEEEE. CDR3 sequence: CASSRNGGFEQYF. The CDR3 bases are TGTGCCAGCAGCCGAAACGGGGGTTTCGAGCAGTACTTC.

This clone has more than one count but fewer than ten. The CDR3 nucleotides read TGTGCCAGCAGTTACTCGAAAGGGGGTTTTGAAAAACTGTTTTTT. Amino acids: CASSYSKGGFEKLFF. This chain joins TRBV6-6 and TRBJ1-4, with a possible D match to TRBD1 (6 bases). Germline V lookup: CDR1 MNHNY, CDR2 SVGAGI (reference sequence). The V end was cut by 0 bases, the J end by 7 bases, with 12 bases between. The CDR3 sequence is 15 residues long.

This clone was counted a single time. The chain has TRBV14 and TRBJ2-1, with TRBD2 matching 12 bases. V shed 1 base, J shed 5 bases, and the junction held 18 bases outside the gene matches. Germline V gene sequence: CDR1 SGHDN, CDR2 FVKESK. This CDR3 contains 21 residues. The CDR3 DNA is TGTGCCAGCAGCCAAGTCATTAGGGCTAGCGGGAGGGCCGATAAGGACAATGAGCAGTTCTTC. Amino acids: CASSQVIRASGRADKDNEQFF.

This sequence joins TRBV7-2 and TRBJ2-1, with D unresolved. CDR3 length: 17 residues. The germline V gene encodes CDR1 SGHTA and CDR2 FQGNSA. V was pared by 2 bases and J by 8 bases, with 22 bases between. CDR3 coding DNA: TGTGCCAGCAGCTTATGGCGAGGTCTCCCGATTTCCGATGAGCAGTTCTTC. It is translated as CASSLWRGLPISDEQFF. The whole variable domain, remainder taken from reference TRBV7-2 and TRBJ2-1, is GAGVSQSPSNKVTEKGKDVELRCDPISGHTALYWYRQSLGQGLEFLIYFQGNSAPDKSGLPSDRFSAERTGGSVSTLTIQRTQQEDSAVYLCASSLWRGLPISDEQFFGPGTRLTVL.